This TCR beta chain was recovered during a study of identical twins. Study-wide points: Rather than following the same donors, the conclusions depended on cross-sectional statistical analysis. Surplus twin overlap in beta out-of-frame sequences was less pronounced. Models underestimated out-of-frame TCR alpha sharing in monozygotic twins.

Germline V lookup: CDR1 MNHEY, CDR2 SVGAGI. V shed 2 bases and J shed 4 bases, with 11 bases lying between them. This CDR3 has 14 residues. Using its own MiXCR run on the 5' RACE reads, TCRdb lists one record per CDR3 protein. The data show a few hundred thousand distinct CDR3 sequences, less than 20% seen once. This clonotype was observed a handful of times. No antigen is known for it. The sample taken for sequencing was naive T cells sorted from blood. The clonotype comes from a man aged 50 or older in good health. The chain is built from TRBV6-5 and TRBJ1-1; TRBD1 might be the D (5 bases). DNA for the CDR3: TGTGCCAGCAGTTACGACAGTCGTTCCACTGAAGCTTTCTTT. Translated: CASSYDSRSTEAFF.